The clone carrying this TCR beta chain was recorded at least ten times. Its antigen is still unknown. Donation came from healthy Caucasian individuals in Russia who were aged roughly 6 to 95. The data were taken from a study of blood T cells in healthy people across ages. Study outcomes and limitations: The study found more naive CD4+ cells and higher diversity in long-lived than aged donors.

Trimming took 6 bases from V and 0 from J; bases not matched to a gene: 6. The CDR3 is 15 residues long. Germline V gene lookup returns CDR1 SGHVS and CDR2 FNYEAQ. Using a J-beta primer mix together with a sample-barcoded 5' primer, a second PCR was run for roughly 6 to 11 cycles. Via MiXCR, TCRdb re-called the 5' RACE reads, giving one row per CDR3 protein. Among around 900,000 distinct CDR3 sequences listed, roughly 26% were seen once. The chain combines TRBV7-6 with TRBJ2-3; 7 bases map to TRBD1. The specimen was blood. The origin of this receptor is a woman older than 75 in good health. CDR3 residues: CASSGGQVSTDTQYF. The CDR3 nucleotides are TGTGCCAGCAGTGGCGGACAGGTCAGCACAGATACGCAGTATTTT. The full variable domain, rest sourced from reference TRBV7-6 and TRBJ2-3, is GAGVSQSPRYKVTKRGQDVALRCDPISGHVSLYWYRQALGQGPEFLTYFNYEAQQDKSGLPNDRFSAERPEGSISTLTIQRTEQRDSAMYRCASSGGQVSTDTQYFGPGTRLTVL.